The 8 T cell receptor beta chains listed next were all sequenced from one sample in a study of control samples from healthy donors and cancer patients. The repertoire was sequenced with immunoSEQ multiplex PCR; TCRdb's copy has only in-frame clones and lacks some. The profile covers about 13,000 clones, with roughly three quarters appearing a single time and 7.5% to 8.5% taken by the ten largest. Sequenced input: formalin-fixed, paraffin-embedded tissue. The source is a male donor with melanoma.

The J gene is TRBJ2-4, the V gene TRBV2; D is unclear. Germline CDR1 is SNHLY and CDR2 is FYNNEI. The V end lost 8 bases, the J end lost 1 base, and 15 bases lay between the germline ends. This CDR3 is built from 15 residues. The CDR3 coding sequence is TGTGCCAGCGGATTTTTAGGCACGGCCAAAAACATTCAGTACTTC. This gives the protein CASGFLGTAKNIQYF.

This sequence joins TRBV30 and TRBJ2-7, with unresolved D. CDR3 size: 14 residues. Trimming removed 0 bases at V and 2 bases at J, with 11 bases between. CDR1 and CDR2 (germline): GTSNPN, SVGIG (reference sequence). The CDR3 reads CAWSVQRRTYEQYF. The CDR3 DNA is TGTGCCTGGAGTGTACAGAGAAGAACCTACGAGCAGTACTTC.

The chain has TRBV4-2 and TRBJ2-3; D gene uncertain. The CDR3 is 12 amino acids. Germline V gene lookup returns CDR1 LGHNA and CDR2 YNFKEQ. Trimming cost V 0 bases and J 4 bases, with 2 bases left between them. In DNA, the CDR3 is TGTGCCAGCAGCCAAGATTCAGATACGCAGTATTTT. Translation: CASSQDSDTQYF.

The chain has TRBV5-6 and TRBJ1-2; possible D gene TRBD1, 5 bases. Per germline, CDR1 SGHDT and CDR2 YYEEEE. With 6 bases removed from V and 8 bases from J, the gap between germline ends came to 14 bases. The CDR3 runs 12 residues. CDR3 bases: TGTGCCAGCAAAAAAGGGGAGGGAGGCTACACCTTC. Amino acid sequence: CASKKGEGGYTF.

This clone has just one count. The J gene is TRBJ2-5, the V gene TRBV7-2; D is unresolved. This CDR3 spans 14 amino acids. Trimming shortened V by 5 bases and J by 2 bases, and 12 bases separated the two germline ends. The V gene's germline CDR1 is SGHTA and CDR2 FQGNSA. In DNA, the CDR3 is TGTGCCAGCAGCCCTCCGGGCGGACAAGAGACCCAGTACTTC. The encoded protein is CASSPPGGQETQYF.

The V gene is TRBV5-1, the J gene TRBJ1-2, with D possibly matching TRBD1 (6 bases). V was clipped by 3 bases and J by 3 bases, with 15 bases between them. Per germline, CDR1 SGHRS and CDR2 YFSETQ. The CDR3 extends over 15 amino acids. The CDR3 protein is CASSSAYSGDYGYTF. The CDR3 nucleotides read TGCGCCAGCAGCTCCGCCTATTCAGGGGACTATGGCTACACCTTC.

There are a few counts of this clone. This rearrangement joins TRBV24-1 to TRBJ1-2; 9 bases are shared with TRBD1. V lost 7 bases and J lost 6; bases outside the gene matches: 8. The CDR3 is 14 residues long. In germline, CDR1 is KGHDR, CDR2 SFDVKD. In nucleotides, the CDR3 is TGTGCCACCAGCCAAGGGGGACAGGGCGATGGCTACACCTTC. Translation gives CATSQGGQGDGYTF.

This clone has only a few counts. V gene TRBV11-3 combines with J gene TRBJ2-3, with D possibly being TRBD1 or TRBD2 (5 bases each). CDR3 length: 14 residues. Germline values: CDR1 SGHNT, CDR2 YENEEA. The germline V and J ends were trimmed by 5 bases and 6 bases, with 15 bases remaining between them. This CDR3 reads CASSPGTNGDTQYF. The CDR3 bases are TGTGCCAGCAGCCCCGGGACCAATGGGGATACGCAGTATTTT.